This entry is about one T cell receptor beta chain. What it recognizes is unknown. The CDR3 runs 14 residues. CDR1 is SGHRS and CDR2 is YFSETQ in the germline V gene. Trimming removed 4 bases at V and 4 bases at J, with 14 bases between. This specimen comes from a study of identical twins. Study-level results: In cord blood, abundant beta clonotypes had fewer insertions; memory showed no trend. Those out-of-frame alpha sequences shared by twins showed an excess of low generation probability.

Everyone who gave samples was a healthy Caucasian. TCRdb fed the 5' RACE reads into MiXCR, producing one record per CDR3 protein. Counted here are approximately 240,000 distinct CDR3 sequences, about an eighth occurring once; the ten biggest clones make up approximately 10%. This receptor was obtained from a woman aged 18-29 years in good health. The chain combines TRBV5-1 with TRBJ2-5; D call uncertain. The sample taken for sequencing was memory (CD45RO+) T cells sorted from blood. The CDR3 reads CASSRDPERETQYF. The DNA for the CDR3 is TGCGCCAGCAGCCGCGACCCAGAAAGAGAGACCCAGTACTTC.